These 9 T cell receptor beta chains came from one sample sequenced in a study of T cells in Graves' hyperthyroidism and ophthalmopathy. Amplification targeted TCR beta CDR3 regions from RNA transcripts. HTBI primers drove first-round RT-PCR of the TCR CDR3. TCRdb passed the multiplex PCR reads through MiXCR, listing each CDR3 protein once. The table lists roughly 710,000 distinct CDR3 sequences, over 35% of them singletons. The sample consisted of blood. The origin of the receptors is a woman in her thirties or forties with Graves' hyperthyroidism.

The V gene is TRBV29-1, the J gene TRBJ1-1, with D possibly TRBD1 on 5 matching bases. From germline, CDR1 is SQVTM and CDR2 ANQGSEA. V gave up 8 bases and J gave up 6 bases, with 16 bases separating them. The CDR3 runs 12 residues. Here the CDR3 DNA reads TGCAGCACCCTGGGGCCGGGATCTGAAGCTTTCTTT. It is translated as CSTLGPGSEAFF.

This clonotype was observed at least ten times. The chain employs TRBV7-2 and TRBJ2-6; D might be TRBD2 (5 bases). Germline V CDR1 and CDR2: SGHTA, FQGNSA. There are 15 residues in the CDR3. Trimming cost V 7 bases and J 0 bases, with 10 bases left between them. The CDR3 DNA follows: TGTGCCAGCACCACAGACTACTCTGGGGCCAACGTCCTGACTTTC. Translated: CASTTDYSGANVLTF. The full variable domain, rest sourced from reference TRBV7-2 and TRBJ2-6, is GAGVSQSPSNKVTEKGKDVELRCDPISGHTALYWYRQSLGQGLEFLIYFQGNSAPDKSGLPSDRFSAERTGGSVSTLTIQRTQQEDSAVYLCASTTDYSGANVLTFGAGSRLTVL.

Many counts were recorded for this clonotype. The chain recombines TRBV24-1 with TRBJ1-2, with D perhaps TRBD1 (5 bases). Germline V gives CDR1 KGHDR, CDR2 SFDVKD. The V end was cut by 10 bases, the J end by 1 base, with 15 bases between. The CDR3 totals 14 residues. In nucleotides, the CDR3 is TGTGCCACGAGCGGGGACGGCCTTAACTATGGCTACACCTTC. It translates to CATSGDGLNYGYTF.

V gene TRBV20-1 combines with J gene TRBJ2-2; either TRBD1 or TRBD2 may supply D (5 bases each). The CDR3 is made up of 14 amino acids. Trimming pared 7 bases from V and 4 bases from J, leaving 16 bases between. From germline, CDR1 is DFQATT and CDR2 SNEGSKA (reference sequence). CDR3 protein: CSDEGFHGTGELFF. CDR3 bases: TGCAGTGACGAGGGGTTTCACGGCACCGGGGAGCTGTTTTTT.

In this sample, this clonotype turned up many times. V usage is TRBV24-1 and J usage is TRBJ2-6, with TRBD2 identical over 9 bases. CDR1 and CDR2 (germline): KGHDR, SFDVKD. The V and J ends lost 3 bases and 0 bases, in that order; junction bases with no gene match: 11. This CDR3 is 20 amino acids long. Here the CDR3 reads CATSDPRTSAITSGANVLTF. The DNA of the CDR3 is TGTGCCACCAGTGATCCCCGGACTAGCGCCATAACCTCTGGGGCCAACGTCCTGACTTTC.

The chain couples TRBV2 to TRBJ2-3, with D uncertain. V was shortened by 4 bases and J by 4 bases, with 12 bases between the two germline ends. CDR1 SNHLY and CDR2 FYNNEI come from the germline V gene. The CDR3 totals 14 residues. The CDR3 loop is CASSVTVLPDTQYF. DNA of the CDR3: TGTGCCAGCAGTGTTACAGTCCTCCCAGATACGCAGTATTTT.

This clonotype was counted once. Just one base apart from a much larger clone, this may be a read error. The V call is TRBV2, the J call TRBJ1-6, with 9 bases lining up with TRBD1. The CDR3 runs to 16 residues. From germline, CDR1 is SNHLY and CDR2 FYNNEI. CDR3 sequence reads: CASSGTGGSHNSPLHF. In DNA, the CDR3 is TGTGCCAGCAGTGGCACAGGGGGCTCCCATAATTCACCCCTCCACTTT.

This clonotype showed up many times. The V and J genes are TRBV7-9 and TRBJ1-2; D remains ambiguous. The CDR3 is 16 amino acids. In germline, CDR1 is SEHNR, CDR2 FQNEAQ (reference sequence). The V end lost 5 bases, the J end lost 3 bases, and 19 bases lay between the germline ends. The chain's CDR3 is CASSLPMVGEYYGYTF. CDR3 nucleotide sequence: TGTGCCAGCAGCCTCCCCATGGTGGGAGAGTACTATGGCTACACCTTC.

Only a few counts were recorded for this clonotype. CDR3 sequence reads: CASSRTGLQETQYF. The CDR3 nucleotides read TGCGCCAGCAGCCGGACAGGATTACAAGAGACCCAGTACTTC. The J gene is TRBJ2-5, the V gene TRBV4-1; 7 nucleotides line up with TRBD1. CDR1 and CDR2 from the germline V gene are MGHRA and YSYEKL. The CDR3 is 14 amino acids. The trim removed 4 bases at V and 2 bases at J, leaving 4 bases unmatched.